The T cell receptor (beta chain) under discussion was sequenced for a study of OX40 agonist ivuxolimab in advanced cancers. Across the study: Every 2 weeks, ivuxolimab was infused into the patients intravenously at between 0.01 and 10 mg/kg. The eligibility criteria allowed prior anti-PD-1, anti-PD-L1 or anti-CTLA-4 therapy, and around 40% had some. Males comprised 82.7% of the group, whose mean age was about 61 years (range about 23 to 80).

Trimming stripped 5 bases from V and 6 bases from J, with 14 bases between. This CDR3 region has 13 residues. The germline V gene has CDR1 MDHEN and CDR2 SYDVKM. Clones were read by immunoSEQ multiplex PCR, and TCRdb kept only the in-frame ones, dropping some. The top ten hold 18% of the sample, which has over 5,500 clones, nearly 70% seen once. The TCR sequence derives from an adult with an advanced solid tumor such as melanoma, head and neck, liver or kidney cancer. Sequencing used CD4+ or CD8+ T cells sorted from blood, obtained in a trial of the OX40 agonist ivuxolimab. The J gene is TRBJ2-7, the V gene TRBV28, with D perhaps TRBD1 (7 bases). In DNA, the CDR3 is TGTGCCAGCAGTCTAGGGACAGCGGGCGAGCAGTACTTC. Protein product: CASSLGTAGEQYF. Full variable domain (outside the CDR3, taken from reference TRBV28 and TRBJ2-7): DVKVTQSSRYLVKRTGEKVFLECVQDMDHENMFWYRQDPGLGLRLIYFSYDVKMKEKGDIPEGYSVSREKKERFSLILESASTNQTSMYLCASSLGTAGEQYFGPGTRLTVT.